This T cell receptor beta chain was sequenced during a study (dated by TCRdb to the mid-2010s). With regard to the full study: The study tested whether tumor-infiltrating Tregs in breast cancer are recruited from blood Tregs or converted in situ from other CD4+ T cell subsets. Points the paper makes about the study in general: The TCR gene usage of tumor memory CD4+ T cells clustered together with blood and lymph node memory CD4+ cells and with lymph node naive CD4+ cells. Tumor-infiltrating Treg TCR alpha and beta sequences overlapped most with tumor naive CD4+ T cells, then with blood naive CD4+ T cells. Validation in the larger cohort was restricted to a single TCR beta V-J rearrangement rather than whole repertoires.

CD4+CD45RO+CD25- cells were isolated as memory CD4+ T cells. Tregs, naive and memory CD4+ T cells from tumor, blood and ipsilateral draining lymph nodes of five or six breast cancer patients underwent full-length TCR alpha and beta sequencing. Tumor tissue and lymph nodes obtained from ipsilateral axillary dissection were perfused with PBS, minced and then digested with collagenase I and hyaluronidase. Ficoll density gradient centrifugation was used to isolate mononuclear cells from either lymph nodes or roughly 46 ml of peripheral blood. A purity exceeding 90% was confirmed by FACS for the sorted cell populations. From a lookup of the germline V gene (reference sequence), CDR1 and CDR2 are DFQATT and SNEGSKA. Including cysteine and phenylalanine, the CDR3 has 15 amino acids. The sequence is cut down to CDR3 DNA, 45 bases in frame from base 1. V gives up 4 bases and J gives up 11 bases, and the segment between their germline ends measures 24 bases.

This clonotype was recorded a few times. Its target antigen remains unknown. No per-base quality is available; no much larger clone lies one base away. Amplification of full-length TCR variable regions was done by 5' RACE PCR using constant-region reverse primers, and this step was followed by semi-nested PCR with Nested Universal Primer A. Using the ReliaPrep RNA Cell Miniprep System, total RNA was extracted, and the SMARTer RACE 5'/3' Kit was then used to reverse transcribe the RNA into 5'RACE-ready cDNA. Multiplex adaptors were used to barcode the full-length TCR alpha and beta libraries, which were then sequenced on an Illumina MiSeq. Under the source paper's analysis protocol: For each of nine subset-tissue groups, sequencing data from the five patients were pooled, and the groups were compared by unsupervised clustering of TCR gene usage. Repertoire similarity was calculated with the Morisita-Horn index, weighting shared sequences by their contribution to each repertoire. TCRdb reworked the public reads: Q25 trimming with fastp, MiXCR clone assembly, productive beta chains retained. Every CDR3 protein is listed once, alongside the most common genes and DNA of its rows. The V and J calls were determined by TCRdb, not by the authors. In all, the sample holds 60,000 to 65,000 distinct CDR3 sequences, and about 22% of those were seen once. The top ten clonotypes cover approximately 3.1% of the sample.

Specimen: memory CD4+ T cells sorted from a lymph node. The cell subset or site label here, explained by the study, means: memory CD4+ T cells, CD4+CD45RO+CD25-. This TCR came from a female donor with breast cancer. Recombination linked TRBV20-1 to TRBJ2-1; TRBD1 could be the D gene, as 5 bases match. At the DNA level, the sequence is TGCAGTGCTACCCGAGCCCGGTACGAAGGGGATAAGCAGTTCTTC. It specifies CSATRARYEGDKQFF.